Listed below are T cell receptor beta chains from one sample, sequenced in a study of Ad26.COV2.S vaccination and SARS-CoV-2 variants. TCRdb keeps only in-frame clones here, not all; method: immunoSEQ multiplex PCR. The data contain about 350,000 clones, about 87% of them singletons. Sequencing used peripheral blood, obtained in a trial of Ad26.COV2.S vaccine versus placebo. Receptor source: a person aged 18-65 years who received the Ad26.COV2.S COVID-19 vaccine or a placebo. CDR3s include the opening cysteine and the closing phenylalanine or tryptophan. A D gene is named only where the DNA matches it firmly. Clone size is not always given. Where it is, it says once, few, many or a class for expanded clones.

V	D	J	size	CDR3	DNA
TRBV19	-	TRBJ1-1	-	CASSMDGGWGEAFF	TGTGCCAGTAGTATGGACGGGGGATGGGGTGAAGCTTTCTTT
TRBV12-3/TRBV12-4	-	TRBJ2-3	-	CASTKRNTDTQYF	TGTGCCAGCACAAAGCGGAACACAGATACGCAGTATTTT
TRBV5-4	-	TRBJ2-3	-	CASSIWDFLLYTDTQYF	TGTGCCAGCAGCATATGGGACTTCTTATTATACACAGATACGCAGTATTTT
TRBV30	TRBD1	TRBJ1-5	-	CAWSAGTGNQPQHF	TGTGCCTGGAGTGCGGGGACAGGCAATCAGCCCCAGCATTTT
TRBV28	-	TRBJ1-5	-	CASTKQSRGQPQHF	TGTGCCAGCACCAAACAGTCGAGAGGGCAGCCCCAGCATTTT
TRBV30	TRBD1	TRBJ1-2	-	CALWAGGGGYTF	TGTGCCTTGTGGGCAGGGGGCGGTGGCTACACCTTC
TRBV6-1	TRBD1	TRBJ1-3	-	CASSADRAFSGNTIYF	TGTGCCAGCAGTGCCGACAGGGCCTTCTCTGGAAACACCATATATTTT
TRBV5-4	-	TRBJ2-7	-	CASSPGAYEQYF	TGTGCCAGCAGCCCGGGGGCCTACGAGCAGTACTTC
TRBV7-2	TRBD1	TRBJ1-2	few	CASSSQGAAPWGYTF	TGTGCCAGCAGCTCGCAGGGGGCGGCCCCTTGGGGCTACACCTTC
TRBV6-2/TRBV6-3	TRBD1	TRBJ1-2	-	CASSSGDSYGYTF	TGTGCCAGCAGTTCCGGGGACAGCTATGGCTACACCTTC
TRBV9	-	TRBJ2-7	many	CASSVEGGDEQYF	TGTGCCAGCAGCGTAGAAGGGGGAGACGAGCAGTACTTC
TRBV4-3	-	TRBJ2-3	-	CASSQGFGGTDTQYF	TGCGCCAGCAGCCAAGGGTTCGGGGGAACAGATACGCAGTATTTT
TRBV7-3	-	TRBJ1-3	-	CASSPSPQGYSGNTIYF	TGTGCCAGCAGCCCCTCCCCCCAGGGGTATTCTGGAAACACCATATATTTT
TRBV6-5	TRBD2	TRBJ2-7	-	CASTASGGNEQYF	TGTGCCAGCACGGCGTCGGGGGGAAACGAGCAGTACTTC
TRBV6-5	-	TRBJ1-3	-	CASSRTISGNTIYF	TGTGCCAGCAGTCGGACAATCTCTGGAAACACCATATATTTT
TRBV10-3	-	TRBJ2-7	-	CAISESSGFYEQYF	TGTGCCATCAGTGAGTCGAGCGGGTTCTACGAGCAGTACTTC